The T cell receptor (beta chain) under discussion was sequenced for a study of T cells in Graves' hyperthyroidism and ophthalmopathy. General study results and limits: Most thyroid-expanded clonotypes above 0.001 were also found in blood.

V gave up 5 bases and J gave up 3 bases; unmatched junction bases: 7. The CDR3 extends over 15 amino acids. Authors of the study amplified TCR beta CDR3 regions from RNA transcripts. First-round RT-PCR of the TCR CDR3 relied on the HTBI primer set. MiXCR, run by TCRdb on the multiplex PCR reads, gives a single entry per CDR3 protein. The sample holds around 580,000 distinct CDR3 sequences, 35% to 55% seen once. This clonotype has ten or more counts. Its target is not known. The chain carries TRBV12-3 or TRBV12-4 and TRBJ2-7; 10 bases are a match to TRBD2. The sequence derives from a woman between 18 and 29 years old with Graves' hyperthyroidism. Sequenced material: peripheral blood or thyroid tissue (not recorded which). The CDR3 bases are TGTGCCAGCAGTCCTCCTAGCGGGAGAGTCTACGAGCAGTACTTC. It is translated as CASSPPSGRVYEQYF.